Detailed here is one T cell receptor beta chain. Other DNA variants within this sample encode the same CDR3. Libraries were prepared by immunoSEQ multiplex PCR; TCRdb keeps only in-frame clonotypes and omits some of them. The sample includes approximately 2,000,000 clones, 80% to 95% of them seen just once. Germline V gene data show CDR1 as ENHRY and CDR2 as SYGVKD. Trimming stripped 0 bases from V and 5 bases from J, with 10 bases between. CDR3 size: 15 residues. The record originates from a study of shared clonotypes between healthy human individuals. What was sequenced was naive CD4+ T cells from PBMCs. The subset here: CD45RA+ positively selected. The receptor's source is a man aged 18 to 30 in good health. Some clones in this sample may be carry-over from other donors' samples. The V gene is TRBV10-3, the J gene TRBJ1-4, with D hard to call. The CDR3 here is CAISESGGQNEKLFF. The CDR3, as DNA: TGTGCCATCAGTGAGTCGGGCGGCCAAAATGAAAAACTGTTTTTT.